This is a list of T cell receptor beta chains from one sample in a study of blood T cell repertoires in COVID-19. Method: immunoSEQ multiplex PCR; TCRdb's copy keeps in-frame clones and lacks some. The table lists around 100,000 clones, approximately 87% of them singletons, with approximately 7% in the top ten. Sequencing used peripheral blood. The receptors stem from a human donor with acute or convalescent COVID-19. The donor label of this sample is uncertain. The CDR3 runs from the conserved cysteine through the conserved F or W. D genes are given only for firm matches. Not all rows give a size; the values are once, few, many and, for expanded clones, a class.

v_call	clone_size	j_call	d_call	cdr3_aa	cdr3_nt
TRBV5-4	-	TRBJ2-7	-	CASSIGQWASYEQYF	TGTGCCAGCAGCATAGGACAATGGGCCTCCTACGAGCAGTACTTC
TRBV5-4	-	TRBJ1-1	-	CASSLGGGDTEAFF	TGTGCCAGCAGCTTGGGGGGCGGGGACACTGAAGCTTTCTTT
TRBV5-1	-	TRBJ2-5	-	CASSLEQGGIGTQYF	TGCGCCAGCAGCTTGGAACAGGGGGGGATCGGGACCCAGTACTTC
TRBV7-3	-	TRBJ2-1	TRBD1	CASSIGQGSDEQFF	TGTGCCAGCAGCATCGGACAGGGGTCAGATGAGCAGTTCTTC
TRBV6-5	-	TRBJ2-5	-	CASREGKETQYF	TGTGCCAGCCGCGAGGGCAAAGAGACCCAGTACTTC
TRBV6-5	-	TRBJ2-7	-	CASKVGTAGTYEQYF	TGTGCCAGCAAAGTGGGGACAGCGGGTACCTACGAGCAGTACTTC
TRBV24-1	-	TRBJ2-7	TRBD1	CATSDAGTGYHEQYF	TGTGCCACCAGTGATGCGGGGACAGGGTACCACGAGCAGTACTTC
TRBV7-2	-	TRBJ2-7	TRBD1	CASSLGQGAYEQYF	TGTGCCAGCAGCTTAGGACAGGGGGCCTACGAGCAGTACTTC
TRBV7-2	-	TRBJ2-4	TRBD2	CASSSNSLTSGGAQYF	TGTGCCAGCAGCTCGAACAGCCTTACTAGCGGGGGGGCCCAGTACTTC
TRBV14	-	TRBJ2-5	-	CASSQLISGDGQETQYF	TGTGCCAGCAGCCAACTGATCTCGGGGGACGGACAAGAGACCCAGTACTTC
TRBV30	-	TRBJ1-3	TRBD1	CAWSQGVGNTIYF	TGTGCCTGGAGTCAGGGGGTCGGAAACACCATATATTTT
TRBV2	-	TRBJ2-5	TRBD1	CASNRQGALETQYF	TGTGCCAGCAATCGACAGGGGGCTTTGGAGACCCAGTACTTC
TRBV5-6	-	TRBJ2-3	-	CASSLDASEHSDTQYF	TGTGCCAGCAGCTTGGACGCATCCGAGCACTCAGATACGCAGTATTTT
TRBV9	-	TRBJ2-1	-	CASSAAGLPSYNEQFF	TGTGCCAGCAGCGCCGCGGGACTGCCCTCCTACAATGAGCAGTTCTTC
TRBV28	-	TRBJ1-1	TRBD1	CASSSPGTENTEAFF	TGTGCCAGCAGTTCTCCCGGGACAGAGAACACTGAAGCTTTCTTT
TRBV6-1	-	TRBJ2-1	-	CASSEFTDNEQFF	TGTGCCAGCAGTGAATTTACGGACAATGAGCAGTTCTTC
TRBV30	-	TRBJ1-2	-	CAWIGVYGYTF	TGTGCCTGGATCGGGGTCTATGGCTACACCTTC
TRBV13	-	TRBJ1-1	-	CASSFSFAEAFF	TGTGCCAGCAGCTTCTCGTTCGCTGAAGCTTTCTTT
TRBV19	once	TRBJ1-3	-	CASSINPVSGNTIYF	TGTGCCAGTAGTATAAATCCCGTGTCTGGAAACACCATATATTTT
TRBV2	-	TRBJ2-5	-	CASILAASGETQYF	TGTGCCAGCATTTTAGCCGCCAGCGGGGAGACCCAGTACTTC
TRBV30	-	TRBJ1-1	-	CAWTRGLLNTEAFF	TGTGCCTGGACAAGGGGATTATTGAACACTGAAGCTTTCTTT
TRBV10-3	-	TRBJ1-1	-	CAISAGSLNTEAFF	TGTGCCATCAGCGCGGGTTCATTGAACACTGAAGCTTTCTTT
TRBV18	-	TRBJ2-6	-	CASSHPNSGANVLTF	TGTGCCAGCTCACATCCTAACTCTGGGGCCAACGTCCTGACTTTC
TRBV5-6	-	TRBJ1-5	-	CASSQGGGNQPQHF	TGTGCCAGCAGCCAAGGGGGGGGAAATCAGCCCCAGCATTTT
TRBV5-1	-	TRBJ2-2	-	CASSDPTNTGELFF	TGCGCCAGCAGCGATCCAACTAACACCGGGGAGCTGTTTTTT
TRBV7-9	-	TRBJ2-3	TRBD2	CASSSSGASTDTQYF	TGTGCCAGCAGCTCGAGCGGGGCTAGCACAGATACGCAGTATTTT
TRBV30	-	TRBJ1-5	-	CAWSPPWGGKNQPQHF	TGTGCCTGGAGTCCACCCTGGGGGGGGAAAAATCAGCCCCAGCATTTT
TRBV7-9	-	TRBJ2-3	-	CASSLERGATQYF	TGTGCCAGCAGCTTAGAAAGGGGTGCTACGCAGTATTTT
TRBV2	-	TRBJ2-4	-	CASSGLGGAKNIQYF	TGTGCCAGCAGTGGTCTAGGAGGGGCCAAAAACATTCAGTACTTC
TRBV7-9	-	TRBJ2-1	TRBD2	CASSFRTSGADYNEQFF	TGTGCCAGCAGCTTTCGGACTAGCGGGGCGGACTACAATGAGCAGTTCTTC
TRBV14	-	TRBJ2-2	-	CASSQPKGLYTGELFF	TGTGCCAGCAGCCAACCAAAAGGACTGTACACCGGGGAGCTGTTTTTT
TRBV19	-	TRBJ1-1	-	CASSTPRGNTEAFF	TGTGCCAGTAGTACCCCCAGGGGGAACACTGAAGCTTTCTTT
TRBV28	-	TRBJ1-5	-	CASSLDSVNQPQHF	TGTGCCAGCAGTCTTGACAGTGTCAATCAGCCCCAGCATTTT
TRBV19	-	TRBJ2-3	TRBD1	CASSWTGGADTQYF	TGTGCCAGTAGTTGGACAGGGGGTGCAGATACGCAGTATTTT
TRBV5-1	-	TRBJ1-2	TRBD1	CASSATGDYGYTF	TGCGCCAGCAGCGCTACAGGGGACTATGGCTACACCTTC
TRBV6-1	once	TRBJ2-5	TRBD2	CASSARSSGGAETQYF	TGTGCCAGCAGTGCGAGGTCTAGCGGGGGGGCGGAGACCCAGTACTTC
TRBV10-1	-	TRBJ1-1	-	CASSEGANTEAFF	TGCGCCAGCAGTGAAGGGGCTAACACTGAAGCTTTCTTT
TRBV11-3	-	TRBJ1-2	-	CASSPTGLHGYTF	TGTGCCAGCAGCCCCACAGGTCTACATGGCTACACCTTC
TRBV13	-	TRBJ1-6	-	CASTGGTYNSPLHF	TGTGCCAGCACCGGGGGAACCTATAATTCACCCCTCCACTTT
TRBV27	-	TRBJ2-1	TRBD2	CASSLVGGGAVNNEQFF	TGTGCCAGCAGTTTAGTCGGCGGGGGGGCTGTCAACAATGAGCAGTTCTTC
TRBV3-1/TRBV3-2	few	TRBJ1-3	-	CASSLSRGGGNTIYF	TGTGCCAGCAGCCTATCAAGGGGAGGTGGAAACACCATATATTTT
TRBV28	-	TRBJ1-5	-	CASSLWDTNQPQHF	TGTGCCAGCAGTCTTTGGGACACCAATCAGCCCCAGCATTTT
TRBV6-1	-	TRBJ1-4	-	CASSEERGEKLFF	TGTGCCAGCAGTGAAGAGCGGGGGGAAAAACTGTTTTTT
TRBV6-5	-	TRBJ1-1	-	CASSLGARYTEAFF	TGTGCCAGCAGTCTGGGGGCTAGGTACACTGAAGCTTTCTTT
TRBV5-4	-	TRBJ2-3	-	CASSLVAASVSTDTQYF	TGTGCCAGCAGCTTGGTGGCTGCTAGCGTTAGCACAGATACGCAGTATTTT
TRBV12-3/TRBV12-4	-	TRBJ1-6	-	CASSSGGDSPLHF	TGTGCCAGCAGTTCCGGCGGGGATTCACCCCTCCACTTT
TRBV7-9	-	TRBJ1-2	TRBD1	CASSSDRGTNYGYTF	TGTGCCAGCAGCTCGGACAGGGGGACGAACTATGGCTACACCTTC